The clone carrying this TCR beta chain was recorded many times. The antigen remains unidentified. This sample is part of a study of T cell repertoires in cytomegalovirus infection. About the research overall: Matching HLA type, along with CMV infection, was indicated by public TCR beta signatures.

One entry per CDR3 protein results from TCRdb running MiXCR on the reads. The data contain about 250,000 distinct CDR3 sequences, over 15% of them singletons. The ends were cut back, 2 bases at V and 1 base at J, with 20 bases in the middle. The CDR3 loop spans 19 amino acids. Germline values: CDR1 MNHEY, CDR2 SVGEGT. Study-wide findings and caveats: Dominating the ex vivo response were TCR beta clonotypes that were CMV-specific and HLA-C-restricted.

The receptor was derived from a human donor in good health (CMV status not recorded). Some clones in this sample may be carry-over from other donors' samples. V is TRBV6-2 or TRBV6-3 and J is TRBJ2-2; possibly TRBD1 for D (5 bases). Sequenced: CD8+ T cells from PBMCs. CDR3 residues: CASSYLGDRQLVNTGELFF. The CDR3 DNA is TGTGCCAGCAGTTACCTTGGTGACCGACAGCTCGTGAACACCGGGGAGCTGTTTTTT.